These T cell receptor beta chains were read from a single sample in a study of early T cells in non-severe SARS-CoV-2 infection. One entry per CDR3 protein, called by TCRdb with MiXCR from the 5' RACE reads. This table holds tens of thousands of distinct CDR3 sequences, roughly a tenth found once. Material for sequencing was whole blood. The receptor source for this set is an adult who was a healthcare worker with PCR-confirmed SARS-CoV-2 infection or an uninfected control (not recorded which). CDR3s include the opening cysteine and the closing phenylalanine or tryptophan. D genes are given only for firm matches. The listing skips clone size in some rows; elsewhere it reads once, few, many or a size class.

>many|TRBV21-1|15|NA|TRBJ1-1
TGTGCCAGCAGCAAAGCGCGACCGGAGGACACTGAAGCTTTCTTT
CASSKARPEDTEAFF
>many|TRBV5-4|18|TRBD1|TRBJ2-6
TGTGCCAGCAGCACGAACAGGGGGCGTCACTCTGGGGCCAACGTCCTGACTTTC
CASSTNRGRHSGANVLTF
>few|TRBV24-1|13|NA|TRBJ2-5
TGTGCCACCGCCGGGCCCCACCAAGAGACCCAGTACTTC
CATAGPHQETQYF
>many|TRBV4-2|15|TRBD1|TRBJ2-2
TGTGCCAGCAGCACCACGGGACAGGCCACCGGGGAGCTGTTTTTT
CASSTTGQATGELFF
>many|TRBV2|14|TRBD1|TRBJ1-5
TGTGCCAGCAGTGGGGGACAGGGGCCTCAGCCCCAGCATTTT
CASSGGQGPQPQHF
>many|TRBV5-1|13|NA|TRBJ2-3
TGCGCCAGCAGCTCTAGGAGAAGAGATACGCAGTATTTT
CASSSRRRDTQYF
>NA|TRBV7-9|14|TRBD1|TRBJ2-2
TGTGCCAGCAGCCATGGGGACAGACGCGGGGAGCTGTTTTTT
CASSHGDRRGELFF
>many|TRBV4-2|16|NA|TRBJ2-5
TGTGCCAGCAGCCAAGCGAGGAGGGGTGAGGTCGTGGCCCAGTACTTC
CASSQARRGEVVAQYF
>few|TRBV5-6|15|NA|TRBJ2-2
TGTGCCAGCAGCTTGAACGGGAGAGGCACCGGGGAGCTGTTTTTT
CASSLNGRGTGELFF
>many|TRBV7-2|18|NA|TRBJ2-1
TGTGCCAGCAGCTCAAAGAGGCAGGGCAGCCGCTCCTACAATGAGCAGTTCTTC
CASSSKRQGSRSYNEQFF
>many|TRBV11-2|16|NA|TRBJ2-1
TGTGCCAGCAGCTTGAGGAGGGCGGGCCTGTACAATGAGCAGTTCTTC
CASSLRRAGLYNEQFF
>many|TRBV24-1|16|TRBD1|TRBJ2-1
TGTGCCACCAGTGAGCAAAGGGGGCGCTCCTACAATGAGCAGTTCTTC
CATSEQRGRSYNEQFF
>many|TRBV4-2|15|TRBD2|TRBJ2-3
TGTGCCAGCAGCGAGACTAGCGGGGGGACAGATACGCAGTATTTT
CASSETSGGTDTQYF
>many|TRBV7-6|15|TRBD1|TRBJ2-7
TGTGCCAGCAGCCCCCAGGGGACAGGGGGGTACGAGCAGTACTTC
CASSPQGTGGYEQYF
>NA|TRBV7-2|12|NA|TRBJ2-1
TGTGCCAGCGTGGCCTTGCCCCATGAGCAGTTCTTC
CASVALPHEQFF
>NA|TRBV27|13|NA|TRBJ1-1
TGTGCCAGCAGTTTAAGTCGAGGACAAAGAGCTTTCTTT
CASSLSRGQRAFF
>many|TRBV2|13|TRBD1|TRBJ1-5
TGTGCCAGCAGGACAGGGGGCTTTACGCCCCAGCATTTT
CASRTGGFTPQHF
>few|TRBV5-1|14|NA|TRBJ1-1
TGCGCCAGCAGCCGGACGACGGGGAACACTGAAGCTTTCTTT
CASSRTTGNTEAFF
>NA|TRBV19|13|TRBD1|TRBJ1-5
TGTGCCAGTAATAGACAGGGCGGTCAGCCCCAGCATTTT
CASNRQGGQPQHF
>NA|TRBV10-3|14|NA|TRBJ2-7
TGTGCCATCACCCCGGGCCTTGATTTGGACGAGCAGTACTTC
CAITPGLDLDEQYF
>NA|TRBV7-6|14|TRBD2|TRBJ2-2
TGTGCCAGCAGCCCCACCAGCGGGGGGGAGGAGCTGTTTTTT
CASSPTSGGEELFF
>many|TRBV5-6|17|NA|TRBJ1-6
TGTGCCAGCAGCCTTACGGGGGGCTGGAACTGGGGTTCACCCCTCCACTTT
CASSLTGGWNWGSPLHF
>many|TRBV5-1|16|NA|TRBJ1-1
TGCGCCAGCAGCTTGATCTCGCCCGGCTCAGGCACTGAAGCTTTCTTT
CASSLISPGSGTEAFF
>NA|TRBV29-1|12|NA|TRBJ1-1
TGCAGCGTTGGCCGGATGAACACTGAAGCTTTCTTT
CSVGRMNTEAFF
>many|TRBV10-3|17|TRBD2|TRBJ2-3
TGTGCCATCAGTGATTCTTTGGGCGGGGGAAGCACAGATACGCAGTATTTT
CAISDSLGGGSTDTQYF
>many|TRBV29-1|14|NA|TRBJ2-3
TGCAGCGTTGAACCCCCGGGCCTCACAGATACGCAGTATTTT
CSVEPPGLTDTQYF
>many|TRBV29-1|13|TRBD2|TRBJ2-1
TGCAGCGTTGATCAGGTAGCGGGGGGTGAGCAGTTCTTC
CSVDQVAGGEQFF
>NA|TRBV5-1|14|TRBD2|TRBJ2-1
TGCGCCAGCAGCTCGACTAGCGGGAGCGATGAGCAGTTCTTC
CASSSTSGSDEQFF